One and the same sample provided the 21 T cell receptor beta chains below, sequenced in a study of regulatory T cells in long-lasting Graves disease. Noted time point: newly diagnosed GD, antithyroid drugs for less than 3 months. Isolated PBMC RNA provided the starting material for the TCR library. Libraries of TCR beta came from iRepertoire HTBI primers plus Arm-PCR of CDR3 regions. TCRdb re-called the multiplex PCR reads through MiXCR, storing one row per CDR3 protein. The sample holds about 500,000 distinct CDR3 sequences, around 13% seen once. This same sample was also part of a study on T cells in Graves' hyperthyroidism and ophthalmopathy.

The sample consisted of peripheral blood mononuclear cells (PBMCs), taken at new diagnosis, from a patient treated with antithyroid drugs. Receptors were obtained from a woman between 25 and 40 years old with Graves disease.

As to this clonotype: Since a much larger clone is just one base distant, this may be a read error. The chain employs TRBV6-1 and TRBJ2-3; 11 bases fit TRBD1. Germline V gene sequence: CDR1 MNHNS, CDR2 SASEGT. This CDR3 spans 16 amino acids. J lost 5 bases, V lost 6 bases, and 10 bases had no gene match. The CDR3 spells CASRGGQGAREDTQYF. As DNA, the CDR3 is TGTGCCAGCAGGGGCGGACAGGGGGCGAGAGAAGATACGCAGTATTTT.

This clonotype was detected ten times or more. The chain's CDR3 is CASRLNNYEQYF. In DNA, the CDR3 is TGTGCCAGCAGATTAAACAACTACGAGCAGTACTTC. The chain couples TRBV2 to TRBJ2-7; D uncertain. Trimming shortened V by 6 bases and J by 3 bases, and 9 bases separated the two germline ends. This CDR3 region has 12 residues. Germline-derived CDR1 and CDR2 are SNHLY and FYNNEI.

The CDR3 DNA follows: TGCAGCGTCGATCAGGGGGCCAGCACAGATACGCAGTATTTT. Translating it yields CSVDQGASTDTQYF. The chain links TRBV29-1 to TRBJ2-3, with 8 nucleotides matching TRBD1. This CDR3 is 14 amino acids long. The J segment lost 0 bases and the V segment lost 6 bases, leaving 5 bases of the junction unmatched. Germline V lookup: CDR1 SQVTM, CDR2 ANQGSEA.

This clonotype occurred many times. V is TRBV28 and J is TRBJ1-2; TRBD1 matches 9 bases. Germline V lookup: CDR1 MDHEN, CDR2 SYDVKM. V dropped 5 bases and J dropped 5; count of bases not matched to a gene: 15. There are 17 residues in the CDR3. CDR3 amino acids: CASSTAGTGWIIYGYTF. In DNA form, the CDR3 reads TGTGCCAGCAGTACCGCCGGGACAGGGTGGATCATATATGGCTACACCTTC.

The chain has TRBV30 and TRBJ2-2; no reliable D call. V was clipped by 0 bases and J by 0 bases, with 14 bases between them. Germline V gene data show CDR1 as GTSNPN and CDR2 as SVGIG (reference sequence). This CDR3 contains 17 residues. The CDR3 loop is CAWSVSDFLANTGELFF. The DNA of the CDR3 is TGTGCCTGGAGTGTGAGCGACTTTTTGGCGAACACCGGGGAGCTGTTTTTT.

This clonotype has a count of ten or more. The chain joins TRBV2 to TRBJ2-2; a possible D gene is TRBD1 (5 bases). Germline assignment: CDR1 SNHLY and CDR2 FYNNEI. The CDR3 spans 15 residues. Between the trimmed V and J ends, which lost 5 bases and 0 bases, there was a span of 10 bases. CDR3 residues: CASSTGYANTGELFF. CDR3 nucleotide sequence: TGTGCCAGCAGTACAGGTTACGCGAACACCGGGGAGCTGTTTTTT.

V gene TRBV9 combines with J gene TRBJ2-5, with 10 positions matching TRBD2. Germline V lookup: CDR1 SGDLS, CDR2 YYNGEE. Germline trimming cut 4 bases from V and 4 bases from J; bases unmatched to any gene: 7. The length of the CDR3 is 15 residues. The CDR3 loop is CASSQIAGGRETQYF. The CDR3 DNA is TGTGCCAGCAGCCAAATAGCGGGAGGTAGAGAGACCCAGTACTTC.

The rearrangement uses TRBV4-1 and TRBJ2-5; D may be TRBD2 (6 bases). The CDR3 covers 15 residues. The V gene lost 5 bases and the J gene lost 2 bases, with 15 bases spanning the gap. Germline V gene lookup returns CDR1 MGHRA and CDR2 YSYEKL. CDR3 DNA: TGCGCCAGCAGCGGACCCGCAGCGGGTCAAGAGACCCAGTACTTC. Protein sequence: CASSGPAAGQETQYF.

This clonotype was seen repeatedly, ten times or more. The rearrangement links TRBV20-1 to TRBJ2-1, with D possibly being TRBD1 or TRBD2 (7 bases each). Trimming shortened V by 6 bases and J by 2 bases, and 14 bases separated the two germline ends. This CDR3 is built from 14 residues. Germline assignment: CDR1 DFQATT and CDR2 SNEGSKA (reference sequence). CDR3 amino acids: CSAGAGGAYNEQFF. Written as DNA, the CDR3 is TGCAGTGCCGGAGCAGGGGGGGCCTACAATGAGCAGTTCTTC.

In this sample, this clonotype turned up many times. This chain connects TRBV20-1 to TRBJ1-5; D is undetermined. Trimming removed 1 base at V and 0 bases at J, with 10 bases between. The CDR3 spans 15 residues. The germline V gene has CDR1 DFQATT and CDR2 SNEGSKA (reference sequence). The CDR3 reads CSARAIGVSNQPQHF. For the CDR3, the DNA is TGCAGTGCTAGAGCGATCGGGGTTAGCAATCAGCCCCAGCATTTT.

This clonotype was detected many times. The CDR3 nucleotides are TGTGCCAGCAGCTTGGGATTTAATCAGCCCCAGCATTTT. Residues: CASSLGFNQPQHF. The chain carries TRBV27 and TRBJ1-5, with D unresolved. This CDR3 has 13 residues. Germline V gene data show CDR1 as MNHEY and CDR2 as SMNVEV (reference sequence). V was trimmed by 6 bases and J by 4 bases, leaving 10 bases between them.

V gene TRBV20-1 combines with J gene TRBJ2-7; 11 bases line up with TRBD2. Germline V gene data show CDR1 as DFQATT and CDR2 as SNEGSKA (reference sequence). V was pared by 6 bases and J by 4 bases, with 23 bases of the junction left unmatched. The CDR3 is 19 amino acids. CDR3 amino acids: CSAIGLGLAGPIVTYEQYF. As DNA, the CDR3 is TGCAGTGCCATAGGGCTCGGACTAGCGGGCCCGATAGTTACTTACGAGCAGTACTTC.

At least ten counts were recorded for this clonotype. The chain employs TRBV11-2 and TRBJ2-5; D perhaps matches TRBD2 (5 bases). Trimming took 1 base from V and 5 from J, leaving 8 bases between them. The CDR3 extends over 13 amino acids. Germline lookup yields CDR1 SGHAT and CDR2 FQNNGV. The CDR3 loop is CASSLVEVETQYF. Written as DNA, the CDR3 is TGTGCCAGCAGCTTAGTGGAGGTTGAGACCCAGTACTTC.

In this sample, this clonotype turned up many times. The CDR3 loop reads CASSLRDPWSNQPQHF. DNA of the CDR3: TGTGCCAGCAGTTTACGTGACCCATGGAGCAATCAGCCCCAGCATTTT. The chain uses TRBV12-3 or TRBV12-4 and TRBJ1-5; D is unclear. V lost 2 bases and J 1 base, leaving 12 bases between the germline ends. The CDR3 is made up of 16 amino acids.

As concerns this clonotype: A read error is likely here: a far larger clone is one base away. The chain recombines TRBV20-1 with TRBJ2-7, with 7 bases fitting TRBD2. The V gene's germline CDR1 is DFQATT and CDR2 SNEGSKA (reference sequence). CDR3 size: 13 residues. J gave up 7 bases and V 3 bases, and 9 bases lay outside the gene matches. The CDR3 region is CSASGRNNNEQYF. As DNA, the CDR3 is TGCAGTGCTAGCGGGAGGAACAACAATGAGCAGTACTTC.

V is TRBV20-1 and J is TRBJ2-5; TRBD2 agrees at 10 bases. CDR1 is DFQATT, CDR2 SNEGSKA, per germline (reference sequence). The trim removed 3 bases at V and 5 bases at J, leaving 9 bases unmatched. This CDR3 region has 15 residues. Written as DNA, the CDR3 is TGCAGTGCTAGCCAGCGGGAGGGCTCGGGGGAGACCCAGTACTTC. It yields the protein CSASQREGSGETQYF.

This chain connects TRBV12-3 or TRBV12-4 to TRBJ2-3; 7 nucleotides line up with TRBD1. The CDR3 sequence is 20 residues long. Unmatched junction bases numbered 19, after V lost 4 bases and J lost 0 bases. The CDR3 sequence is CASSSLLDRLSPISTDTQYF. In DNA, the CDR3 is TGTGCCAGCAGTTCCCTGTTGGACAGGCTCTCCCCGATAAGCACAGATACGCAGTATTTT.

The V gene is TRBV4-2, the J gene TRBJ2-5, with TRBD2 identical over 13 bases. CDR1 LGHNA and CDR2 YNFKEQ come from the germline V gene. The V and J ends lost 0 bases and 0 bases, in that order; junction bases with no gene match: 4. The CDR3 is 18 amino acids. CDR3 residues: CASSQEALAGGYQETQYF. The CDR3 DNA is TGTGCCAGCAGCCAAGAGGCACTAGCGGGAGGGTACCAAGAGACCCAGTACTTC.

This clonotype appeared a few times. The rearrangement uses TRBV6-5 and TRBJ2-5; 13 nucleotides align to TRBD2. V shed 2 bases and J 5 bases; nucleotides not matched to a gene: 8. The germline V gene has CDR1 MNHEY and CDR2 SVGAGI. This CDR3 has 17 amino acids. CDR3 coding DNA: TGTGCCAGCAGTTACGGCGTGACTAGCGGGAGGAGGGAGACCCAGTACTTC. Translation: CASSYGVTSGRRETQYF.

This clonotype was found many times. The rearrangement uses TRBV13 and TRBJ2-1, with 9 bases aligning to TRBD1. The J call is doubtful: the DNA matches TRBJ2-5 better. The CDR3 has 14 residues. The germline V gene has CDR1 PRHDT and CDR2 FYEKMQ (reference sequence). In nucleotides, the CDR3 is TGTGCCAGCAGCCCAGGGACAGGGTGGCAGACCCAGTACTTC. Protein sequence: CASSPGTGWQTQYF.

The V and J genes are TRBV11-2 and TRBJ1-2; TRBD1 matches at 12 bases. V gave up 6 bases and J gave up 8 bases; unmatched junction bases: 13. There are 16 residues in the CDR3. Germline CDR1 is SGHAT and CDR2 is FQNNGV. The CDR3 here is CASRKGRGQGAWGYTF. CDR3 DNA: TGTGCCAGCAGGAAAGGTCGGGGACAGGGGGCCTGGGGCTACACCTTC.